The 32 T cell receptor beta chains reported below all come from one sample, sequenced in a study of glioma-infiltrating T cells after dendritic cell vaccination. Libraries were prepared by immunoSEQ multiplex PCR; TCRdb keeps only in-frame clonotypes and omits some of them. The sample holds 49,000 or so clones, about 85% seen once. The sequencing here drew on blood, taken before dendritic cell vaccination. These receptors came from a human donor with glioblastoma.

This chain connects TRBV7-2 to TRBJ2-5; 11 bases fit TRBD2. After removal of 0 bases from V and 4 bases from J, the junction contained 1 base not matched to a gene. Per the germline V gene, CDR1 is SGHTA and CDR2 is FQGNSA. The CDR3 sequence is 15 residues long. The CDR3 spells CASSLASGRGETQYF. CDR3 nucleotides: TGTGCCAGCAGCTTAGCTAGCGGGAGGGGAGAGACCCAGTACTTC.

V and J are TRBV19 and TRBJ1-1; 9 nucleotides agree with TRBD1. The CDR3 totals 15 residues. Germline V gene lookup returns CDR1 LNHDA and CDR2 SQIVND (reference sequence). With V trimmed by 3 bases and J by 3 bases, 5 bases remained unmatched. This CDR3 is CASSIAGQGYTEAFF. CDR3 nucleotides: TGTGCCAGTAGTATCGCAGGACAGGGGTACACTGAAGCTTTCTTT.

V is TRBV5-4 and J is TRBJ2-7; 9 bases agree with TRBD1. The V gene's germline CDR1 is SGHNT and CDR2 YYREEE (reference sequence). CDR3 length equals 13 residues. With 2 bases clipped from V and 5 bases from J, the junction kept 2 bases outside the gene matches. The CDR3 is CASSFRDRDEQYF. The CDR3 DNA follows: TGTGCCAGCAGCTTCCGGGACAGGGACGAGCAGTACTTC.

The chain uses TRBV27 and TRBJ1-6; D unresolved. The germline V gene encodes CDR1 MNHEY and CDR2 SMNVEV (reference sequence). The CDR3 has 14 residues. V lost 5 bases and J 0 bases, leaving 5 bases between the germline ends. In DNA form, the CDR3 reads TGTGCCAGCAGTCTAAGCTCCTATAATTCACCCCTCCACTTT. Protein sequence: CASSLSSYNSPLHF.

The rearrangement uses TRBV6-5 and TRBJ2-4, with a possible D match to TRBD1 (5 bases). Germline loops: CDR1 MNHEY, CDR2 SVGAGI. This CDR3 is 14 amino acids long. The ends were cut back, 5 bases at V and 5 bases at J, with 13 bases in the middle. The CDR3 region is CASSRPGRENIQYF. The CDR3 nucleotides are TGTGCCAGCAGTCGCCCGGGCAGGGAAAACATTCAGTACTTC.

This chain joins TRBV15 and TRBJ1-5, with TRBD1 matching 9 bases. Trimming at V came to 4 bases and at J to 1 base, leaving 8 bases not matched to a gene. Germline assignment: CDR1 LNHNV and CDR2 YYDKDF (reference sequence). The CDR3 loop spans 17 amino acids. This CDR3 reads CATSTVQGARSNQPQHF. CDR3 DNA sequence: TGTGCCACCAGCACTGTACAGGGGGCTAGGAGCAATCAGCCCCAGCATTTT.

The rearrangement links TRBV9 to TRBJ1-2, with a weak D call TRBD1 (6 bases). Germline V gene sequence: CDR1 SGDLS, CDR2 YYNGEE. The CDR3 contains 15 residues. Trimming took 3 bases from V and 3 from J, leaving 15 bases between them. The chain's CDR3 is CASSGRQVPYYGYTF. In DNA, the CDR3 is TGTGCCAGCAGCGGAAGACAGGTGCCGTACTATGGCTACACCTTC.

V usage is TRBV10-3 and J usage is TRBJ1-1, with D maybe TRBD1 (5 bases). With 2 bases removed from V and 3 bases from J, the gap between germline ends came to 7 bases. CDR3 size: 13 residues. Germline CDR1 ENHRY, CDR2 SYGVKD. The CDR3 DNA reads as TGTGCCATCAGTGAGGGGGGGGACACTGAAGCTTTCTTT. It codes for CAISEGGDTEAFF.

V usage is TRBV7-3 and J usage is TRBJ2-2; D possibly corresponds to TRBD2 (5 bases). V was clipped by 2 bases and J by 6 bases, with 10 bases between them. The CDR3 covers 14 residues. Germline values: CDR1 SGHTA, CDR2 FQGTGA. The CDR3 loop is CASSLFGSAGELFF. The CDR3, as DNA: TGTGCCAGCAGCTTATTTGGGAGCGCCGGGGAGCTGTTTTTT.

The chain combines TRBV7-9 with TRBJ1-1, with D hard to call. Germline V gene data show CDR1 as SEHNR and CDR2 as FQNEAQ (reference sequence). V was clipped by 3 bases and J by 0 bases, with 20 bases between them. CDR3 size: 18 residues. The CDR3 bases are TGTGCCAGCAGCTTGAGCCTTGGTGTCGCCGGGGTGAACACTGAAGCTTTCTTT. Translating it yields CASSLSLGVAGVNTEAFF. Full variable domain (missing parts from reference TRBV7-9 and TRBJ1-1): DTGVSQNPRHKITKRGQNVTFRCDPISEHNRLYWYRQTLGQGPEFLTYFQNEAQLEKSRLLSDRFSAERPKGSFSTLEIQRTEQGDSAMYLCASSLSLGVAGVNTEAFFGQGTRLTVV.

The chain carries TRBV6-6 and TRBJ1-2; perhaps TRBD1 as D (5 bases). The CDR3 contains 13 residues. From germline, CDR1 is MNHNY and CDR2 SVGAGI (reference sequence). The V and J ends lost 7 bases and 6 bases respectively, with 15 bases between them. As DNA, the CDR3 is TGTGCCAGCAACCTAGATTCCAGGGATGGCTACACCTTC. Residues: CASNLDSRDGYTF.

The gene calls are TRBV9 and TRBJ2-3; 12 bases align to TRBD1. Germline V lookup: CDR1 SGDLS, CDR2 YYNGEE. CDR3 size: 17 residues. The DNA of the CDR3 is TGTGTCCCGGCCGGGACAGGGGGCCGTGGGGGCACAGATACGCAGTATTTT. Its protein is CVPAGTGGRGGTDTQYF.

The J gene is TRBJ2-2, the V gene TRBV25-1; 8 positions match TRBD1. V lost 8 bases and J lost 4; bases outside the gene matches: 12. The length of the CDR3 is 16 residues. Germline assignment: CDR1 MGHDK and CDR2 SYGVNS. The CDR3 region is CASGHRTGMSTGELFF. In nucleotides, the CDR3 is TGTGCCAGCGGACATCGGACAGGGATGTCCACCGGGGAGCTGTTTTTT.

This chain's CDR3 is CASSPRAGGWEQYF. CDR3 DNA sequence: TGTGCCAGCTCACCACGGGCAGGGGGCTGGGAGCAGTACTTC. This sequence joins TRBV18 and TRBJ2-7; 8 positions match TRBD1. Germline trimming cut 1 base from V and 7 bases from J; bases unmatched to any gene: 6. Germline lookup yields CDR1 KGHSH and CDR2 LQKENI. CDR3 length equals 14 residues.

The gene calls are TRBV7-2 and TRBJ2-1; D ambiguous. This CDR3 contains 11 residues. Germline V gene data show CDR1 as SGHTA and CDR2 as FQGNSA. CDR3 sequence reads: CVLGRSHEQFF. DNA for the CDR3: TGTGTCCTGGGCCGGTCCCATGAGCAGTTCTTC. The full variable domain, completed using reference TRBV7-2 and TRBJ2-1, is GAGVSQSPSNKVTEKGKDVELRCDPISGHTALYWYRQSLGQGLEFLIYFQGNSAPDKSGLPSDRFSAERTGGSVSTLTIQRTQQEDSAVYLCVLGRSHEQFFGPGTRLTVL.

The chain couples TRBV29-1 to TRBJ1-1; 7 bases line up with TRBD1. There are 12 residues in the CDR3. Germline V CDR1 and CDR2: SQVTM, ANQGSEA. The V and J ends lost 6 bases and 7 bases, in that order; junction bases with no gene match: 8. CDR3 nucleotides: TGCAGCGTGAGGGACAGCACGGTTGAAGCTTTCTTT. Residues: CSVRDSTVEAFF. Based on the CDR3 plus reference TRBV29-1 and TRBJ1-1, the full variable domain is SAVISQKPSRDICQRGTSLTIQCQVDSQVTMMFWYRQQPGQSLTLIATANQGSEATYESGFVIDKFPISRPNLTFSTLTVSNMSPEDSSIYLCSVRDSTVEAFFGQGTRLTVV.

The CDR3 region has the DNA TGTGCCAGCAGTGCTACCGGGGCCTACGAGCAGTACTTC. The encoded protein is CASSATGAYEQYF. The rearrangement uses TRBV9 and TRBJ2-7; TRBD2 might be the D (5 bases). Trimming removed 5 bases from V and 2 bases from J, with 11 bases in between. CDR1 SGDLS and CDR2 YYNGEE come from the germline V gene. This CDR3 spans 13 amino acids. Based on the CDR3 plus reference TRBV9 and TRBJ2-7, the full variable domain is DSGVTQTPKHLITATGQRVTLRCSPRSGDLSVYWYQQSLDQGLQFLIQYYNGEERAKGNILERFSAQQFPDLHSELNLSSLELGDSALYFCASSATGAYEQYFGPGTRLTVT.

The chain combines TRBV7-2 with TRBJ2-5; 7 bases are a match to TRBD2. Germline V gives CDR1 SGHTA, CDR2 FQGNSA. V lost 0 bases to trimming and J lost 2 bases; unmatched junction nucleotides: 6. This CDR3 has 16 residues. Written as DNA, the CDR3 is TGTGCCAGCAGCTTAGCCGGGACTACCGATCAAGAGACCCAGTACTTC. Translation: CASSLAGTTDQETQYF.

The chain employs TRBV5-1 and TRBJ2-1; no clear D gene. In germline, CDR1 is SGHRS, CDR2 YFSETQ. Trimming removed 0 bases from V and 6 bases from J, with 10 bases in between. CDR3 length: 14 residues. DNA for the CDR3: TGCGCCAGCAGCTTGGCTACCTCGTCCAATGAGCAGTTCTTC. Protein sequence: CASSLATSSNEQFF. The full variable domain, its missing parts supplied by reference TRBV5-1 and TRBJ2-1, is KAGVTQTPRYLIKTRGQQVTLSCSPISGHRSVSWYQQTPGQGLQFLFEYFSETQRNKGNFPGRFSGRQFSNSRSEMNVSTLELGDSALYLCASSLATSSNEQFFGPGTRLTVL.

The chain combines TRBV7-2 with TRBJ1-5; 7 positions agree with TRBD1. Unmatched junction bases numbered 10, after V lost 1 base and J lost 4 bases. This CDR3 comprises 17 residues. The germline CDR1 and CDR2 sequences are SGHTA and FQGNSA. This CDR3 reads CASSLGSTGVFNQPQHF. In DNA, the CDR3 is TGTGCCAGCAGCTTAGGGAGTACAGGGGTTTTTAATCAGCCCCAGCATTTT.

The rearrangement uses TRBV5-1 and TRBJ1-2; TRBD1 is a possible D gene (6 bases). V dropped 2 bases and J dropped 1 base, with 12 bases sitting between them. This CDR3 is built from 15 residues. CDR1 SGHRS and CDR2 YFSETQ come from the germline V gene. CDR3 nucleotides: TGCGCCAGCAGCTTTAGGGACACATTTAACTATGGCTACACCTTC. Translated, it gives CASSFRDTFNYGYTF.

The rearrangement joins TRBV7-2 to TRBJ1-2; TRBD1 agrees at 9 bases. The CDR3 totals 14 residues. The trim removed 5 bases at V and 7 bases at J, leaving 8 bases unmatched. CDR1 and CDR2 (germline): SGHTA, FQGNSA. The CDR3 DNA sequence: TGTGCCAGCAGCAGCCGGACAGGGGCCTCTGGCTACACCTTC. This translates into CASSSRTGASGYTF.

V is TRBV5-6 and J is TRBJ2-7; perhaps TRBD2 as D (5 bases). Germline V gene data show CDR1 as SGHDT and CDR2 as YYEEEE. Trimming cost V 0 bases and J 7 bases, with 8 bases left between them. This CDR3 has 12 amino acids. CDR3 coding DNA: TGTGCCAGCAGCTTGGACGGGGATGAGCAGTACTTC. Its protein product is CASSLDGDEQYF.

This chain joins TRBV5-1 and TRBJ2-1, with TRBD2 matching over 13 bases. Unmatched junction bases numbered 4, after V lost 4 bases and J lost 6 bases. Germline-derived CDR1 and CDR2 are SGHRS and YFSETQ. The CDR3 extends over 15 amino acids. CDR3 in DNA: TGCGCCAGCAGCAAACTAGCGGGAGGGCCCAATGAGCAGTTCTTC. Amino acid sequence: CASSKLAGGPNEQFF. Based on the CDR3 plus reference TRBV5-1 and TRBJ2-1, the full variable domain is KAGVTQTPRYLIKTRGQQVTLSCSPISGHRSVSWYQQTPGQGLQFLFEYFSETQRNKGNFPGRFSGRQFSNSRSEMNVSTLELGDSALYLCASSKLAGGPNEQFFGPGTRLTVL.

This clone has more than one count but fewer than ten. The chain couples TRBV9 to TRBJ1-2; D is perhaps TRBD1 (5 bases). The germline V gene encodes CDR1 SGDLS and CDR2 YYNGEE. The CDR3 has 13 amino acids. With 0 bases removed from V and 5 bases from J, the gap between germline ends came to 8 bases. CDR3 nucleotide sequence: TGTGCCAGCAGCGTAGGACAGTTTTATGGCTACACCTTC. This gives the protein CASSVGQFYGYTF. Variable domain in full (rest from reference TRBV9 and TRBJ1-2): DSGVTQTPKHLITATGQRVTLRCSPRSGDLSVYWYQQSLDQGLQFLIQYYNGEERAKGNILERFSAQQFPDLHSELNLSSLELGDSALYFCASSVGQFYGYTFGSGTRLTVV.

This clone was seen a single time. The chain couples TRBV5-4 to TRBJ1-4, with D perhaps TRBD1 (6 bases). Trimming pared 4 bases from V and 7 bases from J, leaving 14 bases between. This CDR3 contains 14 residues. The germline V gene encodes CDR1 SGHNT and CDR2 YYREEE (reference sequence). As DNA, the CDR3 is TGTGCCAGCAGCCCTAACAGGGAAAGTGAAAAACTGTTTTTT. Amino acid sequence: CASSPNRESEKLFF.

The gene calls are TRBV5-4 and TRBJ1-4; 8 bases are shared with TRBD1. The CDR3 runs 15 residues. V lost 0 bases and J lost 7; bases outside the gene matches: 5. Germline V gene lookup returns CDR1 SGHNT and CDR2 YYREEE (reference sequence). CDR3 region: CASSLARGQGEKLFF. DNA for the CDR3: TGTGCCAGCAGCTTGGCCAGGGGGCAGGGTGAAAAACTGTTTTTT.

The V call is TRBV15, the J call TRBJ1-6; D is uncertain. V lost 5 bases to trimming and J lost 0 bases, with 5 bases between them. Germline-derived CDR1 and CDR2 are LNHNV and YYDKDF (reference sequence). This CDR3 region has 14 residues. The CDR3 DNA reads as TGTGCCACCAGCCCCAGCTCCTATAATTCACCCCTCCACTTT. Translation gives CATSPSSYNSPLHF. Variable domain in full (rest from reference TRBV15 and TRBJ1-6): DAMVIQNPRYQVTQFGKPVTLSCSQTLNHNVMYWYQQKSSQAPKLLFHYYDKDFNNEADTPDNFQSRRPNTSFCFLDIRSPGLGDTAMYLCATSPSSYNSPLHFGNGTRLTVT.

This clone appeared a few times. The chain joins TRBV5-5 to TRBJ1-2, with TRBD1 matching over 9 bases. The CDR3 consists of 16 residues. Germline-derived CDR1 and CDR2 are SGHKS and YYEKEE (reference sequence). V lost 2 bases to trimming and J lost 8 bases; unmatched junction nucleotides: 13. The CDR3 here is CASSFTGQGVGGGYTF. The CDR3 DNA reads as TGTGCCAGCAGCTTTACGGGACAGGGCGTCGGGGGAGGCTACACCTTC. The full variable domain, rest sourced from reference TRBV5-5 and TRBJ1-2, is DAGVTQSPTHLIKTRGQQVTLRCSPISGHKSVSWYQQVLGQGPQFIFQYYEKEERGRGNFPDRFSARQFPNYSSELNVNALLLGDSALYLCASSFTGQGVGGGYTFGSGTRLTVV.

The rearrangement joins TRBV9 to TRBJ2-2; 7 positions match TRBD2. The V gene end was trimmed by 3 bases and the J gene end by 3 bases; junction bases not matched to a gene: 11. Germline assignment: CDR1 SGDLS and CDR2 YYNGEE. This CDR3 contains 17 residues. The CDR3 region has the DNA TGTGCCAGCAGCGGCAGGGATGCGCGGGAGCACACCGGGGAGCTGTTTTTT. Its translation is CASSGRDAREHTGELFF.

The V gene is TRBV30, the J gene TRBJ2-5; 7 positions match TRBD2. CDR1 GTSNPN and CDR2 SVGIG come from the germline V gene (reference sequence). The CDR3 is made up of 14 amino acids. V was pared by 1 base and J by 2 bases, with 4 bases of the junction left unmatched. The CDR3 spells CAWSGLAEQETQYF. The CDR3 DNA follows: TGTGCCTGGAGTGGTCTAGCGGAGCAAGAGACCCAGTACTTC.

The V and J genes are TRBV6-4 and TRBJ2-2, with TRBD2 identical over 9 bases. V shed 4 bases and J 1 base; nucleotides not matched to a gene: 16. This CDR3 is built from 20 residues. Germline V gives CDR1 MRHNA, CDR2 SNTAGT. CDR3 nucleotides: TGTGCCAGCAGTGTTGTTACTGGGATAGCGGGAGCCATGAACACCGGGGAGCTGTTTTTT. It translates to CASSVVTGIAGAMNTGELFF.